This TCR beta chain was retrieved from a study of T cells in Graves' hyperthyroidism and ophthalmopathy. Study-level points and caveats: Researchers report that a 13 V-J model separated ophthalmopathy from stable hyperthyroidism. Before onset, ophthalmopathy was predicted by the model a median 6.5 months earlier.

Fresh 10 ml peripheral blood yielded PBMCs. About this clonotype itself: The antigen is not known. The conserved phenylalanine or tryptophan is not found at the CDR3 terminus, so this likely reflects a read error.

Using RNA transcripts as the source, TCR beta CDR3 regions were amplified. TCR CDR3 regions were first amplified by RT-PCR with HTBI primers. TCRdb processed the multiplex PCR reads anew with MiXCR; each CDR3 protein has one entry. The sample lists about 400,000 distinct CDR3 sequences, about a sixth occurring once. V was shortened by 7 bases and J by 4 bases, with 10 bases between the two germline ends. The CDR3 spans 13 residues. Per germline, CDR1 SGHTA and CDR2 FQGNSA. The chain combines TRBV7-2 with TRBJ2-2; possibly TRBD1 for D (5 bases). The sequence derives from a young woman with Graves' hyperthyroidism. The sample was blood. The CDR3 sequence is CASTREITGELFL. CDR3 nucleotide sequence: TGTGCCAGCACCAGGGAAATCACCGGGGAGCTGTTTCTT.